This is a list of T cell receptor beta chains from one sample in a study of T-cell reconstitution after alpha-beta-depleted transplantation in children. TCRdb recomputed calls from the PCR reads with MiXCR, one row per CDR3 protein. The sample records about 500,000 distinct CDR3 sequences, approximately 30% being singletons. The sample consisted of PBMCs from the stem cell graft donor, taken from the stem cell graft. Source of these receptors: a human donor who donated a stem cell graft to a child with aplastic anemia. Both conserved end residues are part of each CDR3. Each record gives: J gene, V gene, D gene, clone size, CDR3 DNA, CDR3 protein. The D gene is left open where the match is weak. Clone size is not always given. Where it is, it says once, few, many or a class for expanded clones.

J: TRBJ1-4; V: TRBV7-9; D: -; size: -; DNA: TGTGCCAGCAGCCCAGGGGCAGAAAATGAAAAACTGTTTTTT; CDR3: CASSPGAENEKLFF
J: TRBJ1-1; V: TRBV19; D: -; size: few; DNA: TGTGCCAGTAGTGAGGCAGGGTGGGCCGGCACTGAAGCTTTCTTT; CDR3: CASSEAGWAGTEAFF
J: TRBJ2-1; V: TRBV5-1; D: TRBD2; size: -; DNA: TGCGCCAGCAGCTTGGAGGGGCTAGCGGGGGCCGGGGATGAGCAGTTCTTC; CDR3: CASSLEGLAGAGDEQFF
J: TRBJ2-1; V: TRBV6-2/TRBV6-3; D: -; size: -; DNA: TGTGCCAGCAGTCCATGGGTACGGGATGTGAATGAGCAGTTCTTC; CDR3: CASSPWVRDVNEQFF
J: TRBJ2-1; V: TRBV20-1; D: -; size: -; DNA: TGCAGTGCTAGAGCGGAAGCGGAGAAGCAGTTCTTC; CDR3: CSARAEAEKQFF
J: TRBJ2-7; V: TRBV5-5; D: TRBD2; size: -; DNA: TGTGCCAGCAGCTTGATGACTAGCGGGAGTGCCTACGAGCAGTACTTC; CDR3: CASSLMTSGSAYEQYF
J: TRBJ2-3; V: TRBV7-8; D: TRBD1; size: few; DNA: TGTGCCAGCAGTAGTCTCGGACAGGGGGTTAGGGCAGATACGCAGTATTTT; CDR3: CASSSLGQGVRADTQYF
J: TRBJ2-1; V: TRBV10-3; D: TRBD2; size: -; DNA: TGTGCCATCAGAAGGACTAGCGGGGACAATGAGCAGTTCTTC; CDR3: CAIRRTSGDNEQFF
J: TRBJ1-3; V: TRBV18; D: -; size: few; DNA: TGTGCCAGCTCACCGCCCGCAAGAAACTCTGGAAACACCATATATTTT; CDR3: CASSPPARNSGNTIYF
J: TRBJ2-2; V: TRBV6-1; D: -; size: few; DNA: TGTGCCAGCACCGGAGGGGCCAGACCCACCGGGGAGCTGTTTTTT; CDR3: CASTGGARPTGELFF
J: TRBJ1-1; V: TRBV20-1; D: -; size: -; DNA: TGCAGTGCCCACAGAGCCGGGATGAACACTGAAGCTTTCTTT; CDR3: CSAHRAGMNTEAFF
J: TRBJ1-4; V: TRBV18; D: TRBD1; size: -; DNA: TGTGCCAGCTCACCGAGACAGGGCGCAACTAATGAAAAACTGTTTTTT; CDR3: CASSPRQGATNEKLFF
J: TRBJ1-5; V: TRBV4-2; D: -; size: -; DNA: TGTGCCAGCAGCCAAGTCTGGCAGGAAGATCAGCCCCAGCATTTT; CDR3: CASSQVWQEDQPQHF
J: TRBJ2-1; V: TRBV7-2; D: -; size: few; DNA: TGTGCCAGCAGCTTAGATGGGCAGAGCTCCTACAATGAGCAGTTCTTC; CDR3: CASSLDGQSSYNEQFF
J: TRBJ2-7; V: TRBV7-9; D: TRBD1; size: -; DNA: TGTGCCAGCAGCTCCGGGACAGTCTACGAGCAGTACTTC; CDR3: CASSSGTVYEQYF
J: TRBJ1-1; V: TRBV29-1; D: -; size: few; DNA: TGCAGCGTTGTGCGGGGGGGCGGGGACACTGAAGCTTTCTTT; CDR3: CSVVRGGGDTEAFF
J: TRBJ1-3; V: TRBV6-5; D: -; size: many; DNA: TGTGCCAGCAGTTGGGGATTTGGGTCTGGAAACACCATATATTTT; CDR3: CASSWGFGSGNTIYF
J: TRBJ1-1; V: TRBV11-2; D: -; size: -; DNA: TGTGCCAGCAGGTTCGACCGGGGCGCCGGCACTGAAGCTTTCTTT; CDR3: CASRFDRGAGTEAFF
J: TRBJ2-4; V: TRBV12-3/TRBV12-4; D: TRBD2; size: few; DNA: TGTGCCAGCAGTTCGCAGGGACTAGTCGGGAACATTCAGTACTTC; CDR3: CASSSQGLVGNIQYF
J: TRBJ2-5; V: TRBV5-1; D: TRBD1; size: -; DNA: TGCGCCAGCACCAGTCCCGGGACAGGGTCCGGGGAGACCCAGTACTTC; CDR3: CASTSPGTGSGETQYF
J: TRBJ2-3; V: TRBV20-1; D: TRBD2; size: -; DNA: TGCAGTGCTAGGGAGACTAGCGGGAGAGCAGATACGCAGTATTTT; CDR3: CSARETSGRADTQYF
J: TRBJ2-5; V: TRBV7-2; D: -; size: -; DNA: TGTGCCAGCAGCCCGCCGGGGTGGGAGACCCAGTACTTC; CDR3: CASSPPGWETQYF
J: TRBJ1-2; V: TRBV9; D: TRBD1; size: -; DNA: TGTGCCAGCAGCGTCGAGGGGGCCATCTATGGCTACACCTTC; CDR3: CASSVEGAIYGYTF
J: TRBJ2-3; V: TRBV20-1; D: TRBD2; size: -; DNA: TGCAGTGCTAGAGACTCGACTAGCGGGAGGATTTTGACAGATACGCAGTATTTT; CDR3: CSARDSTSGRILTDTQYF
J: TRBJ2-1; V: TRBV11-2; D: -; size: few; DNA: TGTGCCAGCAGCACGAGCCGGAACAGGGTCTACAATGAGCAGTTCTTC; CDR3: CASSTSRNRVYNEQFF
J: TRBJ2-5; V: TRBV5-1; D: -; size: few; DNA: TGCGCCAGCAAACGGGGTTCGGAGACCCAGTACTTC; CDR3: CASKRGSETQYF
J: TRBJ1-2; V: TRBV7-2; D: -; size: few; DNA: TGTGCCAGCAGCCCCGGACAGCCGAGGGATGGCTACACCTTC; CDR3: CASSPGQPRDGYTF
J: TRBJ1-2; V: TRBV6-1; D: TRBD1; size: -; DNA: TGTGCCAGCAGTGGAACGCAGGGGGACTATGGCTACACCTTC; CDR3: CASSGTQGDYGYTF
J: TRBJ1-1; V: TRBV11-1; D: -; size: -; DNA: TGTGCCAGCAGCTTAGTCGACAGTCCGAACACTGAAGCTTTCTTT; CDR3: CASSLVDSPNTEAFF
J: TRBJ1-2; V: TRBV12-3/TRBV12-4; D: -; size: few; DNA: TGTGCCAGCACCCGAGGTTCTCTGGGGTATGGCTACACCTTC; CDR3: CASTRGSLGYGYTF
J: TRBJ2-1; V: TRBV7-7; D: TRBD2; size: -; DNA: TGTGCCAGCAGCTTCGAAGGACTAGGGCCTTCGAATGAGCAGTTCTTC; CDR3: CASSFEGLGPSNEQFF
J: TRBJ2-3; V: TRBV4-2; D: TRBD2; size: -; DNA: TGTGCCAGCAGCCAAGATGGCTCTGGACTAGCGGGTACAGATACGCAGTATTTT; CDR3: CASSQDGSGLAGTDTQYF
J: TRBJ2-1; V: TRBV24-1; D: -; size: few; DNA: TGTGCCACCAGTGATGCCTTGACCGAGGAGCAGTTCTTC; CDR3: CATSDALTEEQFF
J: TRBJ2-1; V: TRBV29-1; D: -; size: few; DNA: TGCAGCGCCGAGGGAGGTGGACCGATGTTCTTC; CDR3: CSAEGGGPMFF
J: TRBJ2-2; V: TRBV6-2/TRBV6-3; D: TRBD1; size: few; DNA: TGTGCCAGCAGTTACTCGTTAGGGCAGGGGGCCACCGGGGAGCTGTTTTTT; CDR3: CASSYSLGQGATGELFF
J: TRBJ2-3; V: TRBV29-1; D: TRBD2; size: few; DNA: TGCAGCGTCGGACTAGCGGTATCTAGCACAGATACGCAGTATTTT; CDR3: CSVGLAVSSTDTQYF
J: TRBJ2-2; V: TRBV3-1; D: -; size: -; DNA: TGTGCCAGCAGCCAAGTCTCTAGGGGGGAGCTGTTTTTT; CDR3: CASSQVSRGELFF
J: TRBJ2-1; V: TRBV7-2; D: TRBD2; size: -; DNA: TGTGCCAGCAGCCCTTACCCTAGCGGGAGTACGTATAATGAGCAGTTCTTC; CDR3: CASSPYPSGSTYNEQFF
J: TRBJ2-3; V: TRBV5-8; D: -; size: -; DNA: TGTGCCAGCAGCTTACTAAGGCGGAGCACAGATACGCAGTATTTT; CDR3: CASSLLRRSTDTQYF
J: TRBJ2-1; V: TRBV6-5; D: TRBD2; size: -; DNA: TGTGCCAGCAGTTACTCCCTACTAGCGGGAGGGCCTGAGCAGTTCTTC; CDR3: CASSYSLLAGGPEQFF
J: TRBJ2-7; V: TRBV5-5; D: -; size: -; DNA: TGTGCCAGCAGCTTGGAGGCGGGACTCTACGAGCAGTACTTC; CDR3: CASSLEAGLYEQYF
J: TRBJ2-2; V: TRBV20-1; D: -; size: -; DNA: TGCAGTGCTAGAAAAGCGAGGGACACCGGGGAGCTGTTTTTT; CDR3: CSARKARDTGELFF
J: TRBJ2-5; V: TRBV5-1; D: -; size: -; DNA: TGCGCCAGCAGCCCCACAGGTTTCGAGACCCAGTACTTC; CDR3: CASSPTGFETQYF
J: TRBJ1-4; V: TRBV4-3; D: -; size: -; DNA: TGCGCCAGCAGCCAAGATCAGGGGCCAGCAACTAATGAAAAACTGTTTTTT; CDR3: CASSQDQGPATNEKLFF
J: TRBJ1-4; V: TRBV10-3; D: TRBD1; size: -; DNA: TGTGCCATCAGCGCCGGGACAGGATCTGAAAAACTGTTTTTT; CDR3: CAISAGTGSEKLFF
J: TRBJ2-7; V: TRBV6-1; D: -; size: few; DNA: TGTGCCAGCAGTCTTGGACCGGCGCAAAGTTACGAGCAGTACTTC; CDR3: CASSLGPAQSYEQYF